The 9 T cell receptor beta chains below come from one sample, sequenced in a study of T cells after yellow fever vaccination. MiXCR was run by TCRdb on the 5' RACE reads, yielding one entry per CDR3 protein. The table has roughly 500,000 distinct CDR3 sequences, roughly 19% seen once; the top ten hold about 13%. The sequencing used PBMCs, collected 15 days after the yellow fever booster vaccination. The receptor set was obtained from a man aged 25 to 40 who received the YFV17D yellow fever vaccine.

J is TRBJ1-4 and V is TRBV7-9; D gene ambiguous. The germline CDR1 and CDR2 sequences are SEHNR and FQNEAQ (reference sequence). V lost 5 bases, J lost 12 bases, and 13 bases lay in between. This CDR3 is built from 12 residues. As DNA, the CDR3 is TGTGCCAGCAGCGTCACCGGACGCGAACTGTTTTTT. Translating it yields CASSVTGRELFF.

This chain links TRBV7-6 with TRBJ2-1; a possible D gene is TRBD2 (5 bases). The V gene lost 1 base and the J gene lost 5 bases, with 12 bases spanning the gap. Germline V gene sequence: CDR1 SGHVS, CDR2 FNYEAQ. The length of the CDR3 is 15 residues. The CDR3 is CASSLGGYGNNEQFF. CDR3 nucleotide sequence: TGTGCCAGCAGCTTAGGGGGATACGGGAACAATGAGCAGTTCTTC.

The chain links TRBV10-3 to TRBJ2-2, with TRBD1 as a possible D gene (5 bases). CDR3 size: 14 residues. The V gene's germline CDR1 is ENHRY and CDR2 SYGVKD. Trimming removed 4 bases from V and 4 bases from J, with 10 bases in between. CDR3 residues: CAISGRVGTGELFF. For the CDR3, the DNA is TGTGCCATCAGTGGCAGGGTGGGCACCGGGGAGCTGTTTTTT.

This clonotype came up a few times. V is TRBV2 and J is TRBJ2-1, with 8 bases fitting TRBD2. The CDR3 extends over 15 amino acids. Trimming at V came to 4 bases and at J to 4 bases, leaving 6 bases not matched to a gene. The germline V gene encodes CDR1 SNHLY and CDR2 FYNNEI. The CDR3 sequence: CASSGTAGVYNEQFF. CDR3 DNA sequence: TGTGCCAGCAGTGGTACAGCGGGAGTTTACAATGAGCAGTTCTTC.

The chain recombines TRBV14 with TRBJ2-7; D may be TRBD2 (5 bases). The CDR3 sequence is 17 residues long. Per the germline V gene, CDR1 is SGHDN and CDR2 is FVKESK. Trimming took 2 bases from V and 5 from J, leaving 22 bases between them. The CDR3 nucleotides read TGTGCCAGCAGCCAAAACAAGGACGGGGTAGGCATGAACGAGCAGTACTTC. Its translation: CASSQNKDGVGMNEQYF.

The J gene is TRBJ2-1, the V gene TRBV5-1, with D perhaps TRBD1 (6 bases). This CDR3 contains 11 residues. In germline, CDR1 is SGHRS, CDR2 YFSETQ. V shed 2 bases and J shed 11 bases, with 8 bases lying between them. The CDR3 sequence is CASSLQGKQFF. The DNA of the CDR3 is TGCGCCAGCAGCTTACAGGGTAAGCAGTTCTTC.

The chain joins TRBV20-1 to TRBJ2-1; D is unresolved. Germline assignment: CDR1 DFQATT and CDR2 SNEGSKA (reference sequence). Trimming took 0 bases from V and 12 from J, leaving 9 bases between them. CDR3 size: 11 residues. The CDR3: CSARDGPGQFF. The DNA of the CDR3 is TGCAGTGCTAGAGATGGCCCCGGGCAGTTCTTC.

This clonotype showed up just a few times. This chain links TRBV12-3 or TRBV12-4 with TRBJ2-1; 8 bases agree with TRBD2. The V gene end was trimmed by 6 bases and the J gene end by 7 bases; junction bases not matched to a gene: 8. The CDR3 is 14 amino acids. CDR3 in amino acids: CASRGRAGENEQFF. In nucleotides, the CDR3 is TGTGCCAGCAGGGGTAGAGCGGGAGAAAATGAGCAGTTCTTC.

There are a few counts of this clonotype. In nucleotides, the CDR3 is TGCAGCGCCGCAACGGGGACCTACGAGCAGTACTTC. The encoded protein is CSAATGTYEQYF. The genes are TRBV29-1 and TRBJ2-7, with D possibly TRBD2 on 5 matching bases. Germline CDR1 SQVTM, CDR2 ANQGSEA. V dropped 7 bases and J dropped 2 bases, with 12 bases sitting between them. This CDR3 is 12 amino acids long.